The rows below give T cell receptor beta chains drawn from one sample of a study of shared clonotypes between healthy human individuals. Method: immunoSEQ multiplex PCR; TCRdb's copy keeps in-frame clones and lacks some. The repertoire holds about 1,900,000 clones, with about 94% as singletons. The source material was naive CD8+ T cells sorted from blood. These receptors came from a young man in good health. Each CDR3 is given with its conserved first and last residue.

TRBJ2-7 | TRBV27 | CASSPTANPTGQYF
TRBJ2-7 | TRBV11-2 | CASTIQGRGSYEQYF
TRBJ1-1 | TRBV27 | CASSPSGGQVNTEAFF
TRBJ2-7 | TRBV4-1 | CASSQNGGSYEQYF
TRBJ1-4 | TRBV28 | CASSFRGGNEKLFF
TRBJ2-3 | TRBV7-9 | CASSLGTQSTDTQYF
TRBJ2-7 | TRBV28 | CASSLQDREARYEQYF
TRBJ2-7 | TRBV7-9 | CASSPDGSYEQYF
TRBJ2-5 | TRBV12-5 | CASGLVKGEREGRFDQETQYF
TRBJ1-5 | TRBV27 | CASSRGSNQPQHF
TRBJ2-7 | TRBV7-2 | CASSLPDRPYEQYF
TRBJ2-7 | TRBV27 | CASADGTLAYEQYF
TRBJ2-7 | TRBV29-1 | CSAGEIRYEQYF
TRBJ2-1 | TRBV7-9 | CASSLGGSHGEQFF
TRBJ1-2 | TRBV19 | CASSLMTGTDYGYTF
TRBJ1-4 | TRBV4-3 | CASSQDRTGGNEKLFF
TRBJ2-5 | TRBV28 | CASRLSGAETQYF
TRBJ2-1 | TRBV5-6 | CASSLEMRANPYNEQFF
TRBJ2-1 | TRBV6-5 | CASSYSSSYHEQFF
TRBJ2-7 | TRBV30 | CASGTSDSYEQYF
TRBJ2-1 | TRBV27 | CASSWAATSGYNEQFF
TRBJ1-5 | TRBV27 | CASRGNSNQPQHF
TRBJ2-7 | TRBV5-8 | CASSLGTGSSYEQYF
TRBJ2-7 | TRBV6-5 | CASSPPGLPSYEQYF
TRBJ1-2 | TRBV27 | CASSPSGTSNYGYTF
TRBJ1-1 | TRBV4-1 | CASSQFPAGDTEAFF
TRBJ1-2 | TRBV27 | CASFSFRYGYTF
TRBJ2-1 | TRBV7-9 | CASSLAGSDEQFF
TRBJ2-7 | TRBV4-3 | CASSQRTGFEEQYF
TRBJ2-2 | TRBV6-4 | CASSDAGTGELFF
TRBJ2-3 | TRBV6-5 | CASSHSTGPDTQYF
TRBJ2-7 | TRBV5-1 | CASSHFPRDSGTYEQYF
TRBJ1-6 | TRBV15 | CATSRVGSSYNSPLHF
TRBJ2-5 | TRBV6-1 | CASSAMAGGWQETQYF
TRBJ2-1 | TRBV7-2 | CASSLPGAYNEQFF
TRBJ2-5 | TRBV2 | CASSYEILTGQETQYF
TRBJ2-1 | TRBV5-4 | CASSPGGGEQFF
. | TRBV11-2 | CASSLAGYEQYF
TRBJ2-1 | TRBV2 | CASSPFGGGLNEQFF
TRBJ1-3 | TRBV4-1 | CASSQEAQAGNTIYF
TRBJ2-7 | TRBV5-4 | CASSFPGDLNEQYF
TRBJ1-1 | TRBV30 | CAWTLGGGDTEAFF
TRBJ1-2 | TRBV7-9 | CASSSIDRPTLYGYTF
TRBJ1-5 | TRBV19 | CASSLSGQPINQPQHF
TRBJ2-5 | TRBV28 | CASSLISGSPLTQYF